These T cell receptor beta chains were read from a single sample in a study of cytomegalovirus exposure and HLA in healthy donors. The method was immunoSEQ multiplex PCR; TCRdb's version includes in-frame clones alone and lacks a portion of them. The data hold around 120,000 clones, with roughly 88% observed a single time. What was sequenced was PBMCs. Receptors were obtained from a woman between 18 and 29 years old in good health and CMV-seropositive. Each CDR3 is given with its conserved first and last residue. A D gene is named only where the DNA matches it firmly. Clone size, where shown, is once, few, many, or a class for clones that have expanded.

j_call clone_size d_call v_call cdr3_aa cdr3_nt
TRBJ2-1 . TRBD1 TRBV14 CASSQKDRGVSEQFF TGTGCCAGCAGCCAAAAGGACAGGGGGGTCAGTGAGCAGTTCTTC
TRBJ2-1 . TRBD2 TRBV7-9 CASSLHRGGLAGVNEQFF TGTGCCAGCAGCCTCCACAGGGGTGGACTAGCGGGAGTAAATGAGCAGTTCTTC
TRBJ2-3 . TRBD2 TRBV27 CASKSRRLAGGIGTDTQYF TGTGCCAGCAAGAGCCGAAGACTAGCGGGAGGGATTGGCACAGATACGCAGTATTTT
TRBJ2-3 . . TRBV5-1 CASSLGADTDTQYF TGCGCCAGCAGCTTAGGGGCCGACACAGATACGCAGTATTTT
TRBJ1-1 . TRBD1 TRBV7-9 CASSFIPGGIGDFF TGTGCCAGCAGCTTCATCCCAGGGGGCATCGGAGATTTCTTT
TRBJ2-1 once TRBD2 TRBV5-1 CASSLIAGGFNEQFF TGCGCCAGCAGCCTAATAGCGGGGGGATTCAATGAGCAGTTCTTC
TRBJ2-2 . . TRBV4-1 CASSPYTGELFF TGCGCCAGCAGCCCATACACCGGGGAGCTGTTTTTT
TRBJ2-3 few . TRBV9 CASQGAGFTDTQYF TGTGCCAGCCAGGGCGCGGGATTCACAGATACGCAGTATTTT
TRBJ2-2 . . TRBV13 CASSPMSSDGYTGELFF TGTGCCAGCAGCCCCATGTCTAGCGACGGGTACACCGGGGAGCTGTTTTTT
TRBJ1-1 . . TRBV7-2 CASSLGRALAEAFF TGTGCCAGCAGCTTAGGCAGGGCATTGGCTGAAGCTTTCTTT
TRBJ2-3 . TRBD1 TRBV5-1 CASSFKTGDGTQYF TGCGCCAGCAGCTTCAAGACAGGGGACGGGACGCAGTATTTT
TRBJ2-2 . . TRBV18 CASSPVSTGELFF TGTGCCAGCTCACCAGTATCCACCGGGGAGCTGTTTTTT
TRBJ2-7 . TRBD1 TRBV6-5 CASRDRTGHEQYF TGTGCCAGCAGAGACAGGACAGGGCACGAGCAGTACTTC